Listed below are T cell receptor beta chains from one sample, sequenced in a study of cytomegalovirus exposure and HLA in healthy donors. Sequencing used immunoSEQ multiplex PCR; TCRdb keeps in-frame clones, though not all of them. This repertoire shows fewer than 120,000 clones, about three quarters found once; its top ten account for 1% to 1.5%. Sequenced input: PBMCs. The receptor set was obtained from a woman in her twenties or thirties in good health and CMV-seronegative. Both conserved end residues are part of each CDR3. The D gene is left open where the match is weak. Clone size, where shown, is once, few, many, or a class for clones that have expanded.

V	length	D	J	size	DNA	CDR3
TRBV5-4	14	TRBD1	TRBJ2-7	.	TGTGCCAGCAGCCAACAGGGGTTCTCCTACGAGCAGTACTTC	CASSQQGFSYEQYF
TRBV19	14	TRBD1	TRBJ1-4	.	TGTGCCAGTGTCGGACAGGGGGGTAGGGAAAAACTGTTTTTT	CASVGQGGREKLFF
TRBV20-1	11	.	TRBJ1-1	.	TGCAGTGCTAGGCCAGGGGAGGAAGCTTTCTTT	CSARPGEEAFF
TRBV30	13	.	TRBJ1-1	.	TGTGCCTGCCACCGGGGAATGAACACTGAAGCTTTCTTT	CACHRGMNTEAFF
TRBV7-9	13	.	TRBJ1-2	.	TGTGCCAGCAGCTTCGAGGAGTGGAGCGGCTACACCTTC	CASSFEEWSGYTF
TRBV5-1	14	TRBD1	TRBJ2-5	.	TGCGCCAGCAGCCGGACAGGGACCCAAGAGACCCAGTACTTC	CASSRTGTQETQYF
TRBV4-2	15	.	TRBJ1-4	few	TGTGCCAGCAGTCCCCCGGGCGGAGGCAATGAAAAACTGTTTTTT	CASSPPGGGNEKLFF
TRBV7-9	15	TRBD2	TRBJ2-7	.	TGTGCCAGCAGCGTCGGACTAGCGGGCCCTGGGGTTCCGTACTTC	CASSVGLAGPGVPYF
TRBV9	14	.	TRBJ1-1	.	TGTGCCAGCAGCGTAAAACCAGGGTTCACTGAAGCTTTCTTT	CASSVKPGFTEAFF
TRBV6-1	14	TRBD1	TRBJ2-7	.	TGTGCCAGCACCCTGGACAGGGGGCTTCACGAGCAGTACTTC	CASTLDRGLHEQYF
TRBV6-6	15	.	TRBJ1-1	.	TGTGCCAGCAGATGGGACACAAGTAAGGACACTGAAGCTTTCTTT	CASRWDTSKDTEAFF
TRBV2	14	TRBD2	TRBJ2-2	.	TGTGCCAGCCAAACTAGCGGATACACCGGGGAGCTGTTTTTT	CASQTSGYTGELFF
TRBV2	18	TRBD1	TRBJ2-1	few	TGTGCCAGCAGTTTCTCTCCTCCGGGGCAGGGGGTCGAGCATGAGCAGTTCTTC	CASSFSPPGQGVEHEQFF
TRBV28	16	TRBD1	TRBJ1-1	few	TGTGCCAGCAGTCCCCCCGGGACAGGTGTAGACACTGAAGCTTTCTTT	CASSPPGTGVDTEAFF
TRBV4-2	17	.	TRBJ2-7	.	TGTGCCAGCAGCCAAGAGGCGACAGGTGGGAGGGCCTACGAGCAGTACTTC	CASSQEATGGRAYEQYF
TRBV7-9	15	TRBD2	TRBJ2-7	.	TGTGCCAGCAGCCTGGCTAGCGGGAGCATGGTCGAGCAGTACTTC	CASSLASGSMVEQYF
TRBV30	14	.	TRBJ2-5	.	TGTGCCTGGACCGCTGGACAGCGCAAAGAGACCCAGTACTTC	CAWTAGQRKETQYF
TRBV6-5	15	TRBD1	TRBJ2-5	few	TGTGCCAGCAGTTACGGGACAGGGTTTCGGGAGACCCAGTACTTC	CASSYGTGFRETQYF
TRBV14	18	TRBD2	TRBJ2-1	.	TGTGCCAGCAGCCAACGGACTAGCGGGAAACCCTCCTACAATGAGCAGTTCTTC	CASSQRTSGKPSYNEQFF
TRBV18	14	TRBD2	TRBJ2-7	.	TGTGCCAGCTCCCTGAGCGGGAGACCCTACGAGCAGTACTTC	CASSLSGRPYEQYF
TRBV6-5	14	.	TRBJ1-4	.	TGTGCCAGCACCTCAAGGAGGACTAATGAAAAACTGTTTTTT	CASTSRRTNEKLFF
TRBV28	16	.	TRBJ1-2	.	TGTGCCAGCAGGTTAGACAGCTCTGGGTTTAACTATGGCTACACCTTC	CASRLDSSGFNYGYTF
TRBV4-2	16	TRBD2	TRBJ2-2	.	TGTGCCAGCAGCCAAGGGACTAGCGGAAACACCGGGGAGCTGTTTTTT	CASSQGTSGNTGELFF
TRBV29-1	12	.	TRBJ2-7	.	TGCAGCGTTGTTGAGAGCTCCTACGAGCAGTACTTC	CSVVESSYEQYF
TRBV5-1	11	TRBD2	TRBJ2-7	few	TGCGCCAGCAAGCGGGGCTACGAGCAGTACTTC	CASKRGYEQYF
TRBV7-6	16	TRBD1	TRBJ2-3	.	TGTGCCAGCAGCTTAGTAGCGACAGGGAGAACAGATACGCAGTATTTT	CASSLVATGRTDTQYF
TRBV7-9	16	.	TRBJ2-1	once	TGTGCCAGCAGCCCAATACAGGGTAGAAGGTTCGTTGAGCAGTTCTTC	CASSPIQGRRFVEQFF
TRBV6-4	14	.	TRBJ2-1	.	TGTGCCAGCTCTCGGGACGGGGGTCTCAATGAGCAGTTCTTC	CASSRDGGLNEQFF
TRBV27	15	.	TRBJ2-7	.	TGTGCCAGCAGTTTATCCCTCAGAGACTCTAACGAGCAGTACTTC	CASSLSLRDSNEQYF
TRBV18	13	.	TRBJ1-4	few	TGTGCCAGCTCAACGAGTAACAATGAAAAACTGTTTTTT	CASSTSNNEKLFF
TRBV7-6	13	.	TRBJ2-7	once	TGTGCCAGCGTGAGATCCGGGGGTCACGAGCAGTACTTC	CASVRSGGHEQYF
TRBV9	13	.	TRBJ2-7	.	TGTGCCCCCCGGGGTGAGGTACCCTACGAGCAGTACTTC	CAPRGEVPYEQYF
TRBV30	15	TRBD2	TRBJ2-1	.	TGTGCCTGGGGGCTAGCGGGAGGGCCGGGGTATGAGCAGTTCTTC	CAWGLAGGPGYEQFF
TRBV20-1	10	.	TRBJ2-1	once	TGCAGTGCTAGCAATCGGGAGCAGTTCTTC	CSASNREQFF
TRBV28	12	.	TRBJ1-2	.	TGTGCCAGCAGTTCCCAGGGTCTGGGCTACACCTTC	CASSSQGLGYTF
TRBV2	15	TRBD2	TRBJ2-7	.	TGTGCCAGCAGCGCACTAGCGGGACATCTCTACGAGCAGTACTTC	CASSALAGHLYEQYF
TRBV4-1	19	TRBD1	TRBJ1-5	.	TGCGCCAGCAGCCAGTACCCACAGGGGTCGGCAGATAGCAATCAGCCCCAGCATTTT	CASSQYPQGSADSNQPQHF
TRBV30	16	.	TRBJ1-1	.	TGTGCCTGGAGTCCTTTCCTCGTTAGATCTGACACTGAAGCTTTCTTT	CAWSPFLVRSDTEAFF
TRBV10-3	16	TRBD2	TRBJ2-1	.	TGTGCCATCGGAGGACCGACTAGCGGGGGGTACAATGAGCAGTTCTTC	CAIGGPTSGGYNEQFF
TRBV30	14	TRBD1	TRBJ1-5	.	TGTGCCTGGAGACCACAGGGGGCCAATCAGCCCCAGCATTTT	CAWRPQGANQPQHF
TRBV5-6	17	TRBD1	TRBJ1-5	once	TGTGCCAGCAGCTGGGGGACAGGGGCCAGTGAAAATCAGCCCCAGCATTTT	CASSWGTGASENQPQHF
TRBV30	13	.	TRBJ1-4	.	TGTGCCTGGGACAGAGACTTTAATGAAAAACTGTTTTTT	CAWDRDFNEKLFF
TRBV21-1	16	.	TRBJ2-1	.	TGTGCCAGCAGCACGCTTAGCGGGAGGGCCGGGCAAGAGCAGTTCTTC	CASSTLSGRAGQEQFF
TRBV4-2	16	TRBD2	TRBJ2-5	.	TGTGCCAGCAGCCCGACTAGCGGGGGCGAGGGAGAGACCCAGTACTTC	CASSPTSGGEGETQYF
TRBV7-8	16	TRBD1	TRBJ2-7	.	TGTGCCAGCAGCTTAGGGGCGGGACAGGCAGCCTACGAGCAGTACTTC	CASSLGAGQAAYEQYF
TRBV2	14	.	TRBJ1-1	.	TGTGCCAGCAGGGCCCGAGGGATGAACACTGAAGCTTTCTTT	CASRARGMNTEAFF